Listed below are T cell receptor beta chains from one sample, sequenced in a study of T cell repertoires in cytomegalovirus infection. Their specific antigens are unknown. TCRdb itself ran the reads through MiXCR, one entry per CDR3 protein. The sample yields roughly 310,000 distinct CDR3 sequences, about 28% seen once. The sample in question was cultured PBMCs, obtained from culture after CMV antigen stimulation. The receptors originated from a human donor in good health (CMV status not recorded). Some clones in this sample may be carry-over from other donors' samples. CDR3s include the opening cysteine and the closing phenylalanine or tryptophan. Part of the rows lack a size; the others show once, few, many or a class for expanded clones.

few	TRBV15	CATSRDRAVSEQFF
-	TRBV27	CASSLSGLAQFF
once	TRBV2	CASSEEQANQPQHF
-	TRBV5-1	CASQKGQGGEKLFF
many	TRBV7-2	CASSPVAGGPVEQFF
-	TRBV19	CACGTGENQPQHF
few	TRBV27	CASSYGQGAPANYGYTF
many	TRBV7-3	CASSSNGPKGADTQYF
few	TRBV7-2	CASSFGPIPFTF
few	TRBV10-3	CAISEWQADTQYF
-	TRBV6-8	CASSYGEKFF
few	TRBV7-9	CASSVGQGFGYEQYF
-	TRBV4-2	CASSQVGEGGVEQFF
many	TRBV24-1	CATSDPPLTGNYGYTF
few	TRBV14	CASSQGSGRMDTQYF
-	TRBV11-2	CASSPPRLAGTETQYF
few	TRBV12-5	CASGGTVNTEAFF
few	TRBV7-6	CASSPSAPREFGNEQFF
many	TRBV15	CATSRDNQPQHF
many	TRBV7-9	CASSSHRGNQPQHF
many	TRBV6-5	CASRPTSGAYNEQFF
-	TRBV25-1	CASSEGGRGFGNSPLHF
-	TRBV7-9	CASSPRSGYYNEQFF
-	TRBV5-4	CASSPLKSGRGNIQYF
few	TRBV5-1	CASSFSERGGYTF
few	TRBV20-1	CSARDPRQGGDSPLHF
-	TRBV5-3	CASSPDDTSTDTQYF
few	TRBV3-1	CASSQGFGQGFNQPQHF